Here is one TCR beta chain with its context. This sample is part of a study of PD-L1 blockade in urothelial cancer. The germline V gene encodes CDR1 MNHNS and CDR2 SASEGT. The CDR3 extends over 14 amino acids. The ends lost 5 bases at V and 2 bases at J; junction bases unmatched: 6. Documented time point: pretreatment peripheral blood. The assay was immunoSEQ multiplex PCR, and TCRdb's table has in-frame clones only and misses some. The repertoire holds about 56,000 clones, with less than 90% as singletons. The chain joins TRBV6-1 to TRBJ2-7, with 7 bases aligning to TRBD1. The sequence was obtained from a man between 65 and 85 years old with urothelial cancer. Source: PBMCs, taken around atezolizumab (anti-PD-L1) treatment. The CDR3 nucleotides are TGTGCCAGCAGTCGTACAGGGGTCGCCTACGAGCAGTACTTC. It yields the protein CASSRTGVAYEQYF.